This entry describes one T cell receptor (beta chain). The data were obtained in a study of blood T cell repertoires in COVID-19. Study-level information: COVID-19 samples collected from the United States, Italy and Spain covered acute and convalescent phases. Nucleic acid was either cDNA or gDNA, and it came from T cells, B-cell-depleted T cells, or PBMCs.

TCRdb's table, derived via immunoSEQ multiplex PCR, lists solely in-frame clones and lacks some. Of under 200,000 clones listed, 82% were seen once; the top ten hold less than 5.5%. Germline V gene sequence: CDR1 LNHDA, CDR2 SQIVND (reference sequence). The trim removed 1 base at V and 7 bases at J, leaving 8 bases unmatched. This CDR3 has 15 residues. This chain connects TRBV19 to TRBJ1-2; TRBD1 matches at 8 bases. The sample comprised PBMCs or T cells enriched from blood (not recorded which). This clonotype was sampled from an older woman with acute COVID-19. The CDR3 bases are TGTGCCAGTAGTATAGGCCCGACAGGGGCGGGTGGCTACACCTTC. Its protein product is CASSIGPTGAGGYTF.